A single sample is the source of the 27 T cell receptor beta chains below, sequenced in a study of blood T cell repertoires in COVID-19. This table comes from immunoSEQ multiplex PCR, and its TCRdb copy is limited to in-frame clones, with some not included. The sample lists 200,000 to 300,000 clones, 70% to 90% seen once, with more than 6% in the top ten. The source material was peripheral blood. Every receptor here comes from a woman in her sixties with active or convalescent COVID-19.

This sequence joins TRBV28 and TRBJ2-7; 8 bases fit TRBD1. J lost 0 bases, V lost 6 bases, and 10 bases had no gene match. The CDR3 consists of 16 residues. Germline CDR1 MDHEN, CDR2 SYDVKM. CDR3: CASSIGRGPLSYEQYF. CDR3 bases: TGTGCCAGCAGCATCGGCAGGGGGCCCCTCTCCTACGAGCAGTACTTC.

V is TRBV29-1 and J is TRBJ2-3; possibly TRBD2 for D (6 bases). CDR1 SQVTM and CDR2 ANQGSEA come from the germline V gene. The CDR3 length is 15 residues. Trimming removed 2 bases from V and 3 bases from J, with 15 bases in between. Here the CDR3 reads CSVESGTPRTDTQYF. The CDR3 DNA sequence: TGCAGCGTTGAATCTGGGACTCCCAGGACAGATACGCAGTATTTT.

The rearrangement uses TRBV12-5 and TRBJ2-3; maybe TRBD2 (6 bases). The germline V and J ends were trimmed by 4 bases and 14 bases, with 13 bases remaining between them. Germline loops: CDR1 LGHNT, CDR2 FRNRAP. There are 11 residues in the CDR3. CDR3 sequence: CASGSGTGGYF. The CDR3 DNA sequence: TGTGCTAGTGGTTCCGGGACTGGCGGGTATTTT.

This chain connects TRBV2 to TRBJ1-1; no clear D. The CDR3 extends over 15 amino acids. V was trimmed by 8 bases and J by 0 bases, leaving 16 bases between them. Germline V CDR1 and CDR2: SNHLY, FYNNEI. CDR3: CASRPTRTLNTEAFF. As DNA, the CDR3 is TGTGCCAGCCGGCCCACACGGACTTTGAACACTGAAGCTTTCTTT.

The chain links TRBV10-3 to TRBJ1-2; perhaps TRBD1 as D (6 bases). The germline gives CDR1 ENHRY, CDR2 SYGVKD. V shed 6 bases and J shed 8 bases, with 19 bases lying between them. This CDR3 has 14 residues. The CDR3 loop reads CAIRPGHSIGGYTF. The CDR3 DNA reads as TGTGCCATCAGACCGGGACATTCGATTGGAGGCTACACCTTC.

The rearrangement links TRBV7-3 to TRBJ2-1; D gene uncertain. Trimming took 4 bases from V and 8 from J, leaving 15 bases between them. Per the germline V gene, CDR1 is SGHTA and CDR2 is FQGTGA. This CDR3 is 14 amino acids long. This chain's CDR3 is CASSSTPVSDEQFF. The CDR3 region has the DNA TGTGCCAGCAGCTCAACCCCAGTAAGTGATGAGCAGTTCTTC.

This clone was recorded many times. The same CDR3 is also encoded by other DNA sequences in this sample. CDR3 bases: TGTGCCAGCAGCCAGACAGGGGAACAGCCCCAGCATTTT. This gives the protein CASSQTGEQPQHF. The genes are TRBV3-1 (or the pseudogene TRBV3-2) and TRBJ1-5, with 8 positions matching TRBD1. CDR1 and CDR2 (germline): LGHDT, YNNKEL (reference sequence). V was pared by 3 bases and J by 7 bases, with 2 bases of the junction left unmatched. This CDR3 is built from 13 residues.

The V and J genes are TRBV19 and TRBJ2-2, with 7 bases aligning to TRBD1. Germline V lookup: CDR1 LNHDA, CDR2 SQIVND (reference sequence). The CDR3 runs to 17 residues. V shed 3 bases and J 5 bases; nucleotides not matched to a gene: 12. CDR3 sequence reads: CASSMYGTELWTGELFF. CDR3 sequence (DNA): TGTGCCAGTAGTATGTATGGGACAGAGTTGTGGACCGGGGAGCTGTTTTTT.

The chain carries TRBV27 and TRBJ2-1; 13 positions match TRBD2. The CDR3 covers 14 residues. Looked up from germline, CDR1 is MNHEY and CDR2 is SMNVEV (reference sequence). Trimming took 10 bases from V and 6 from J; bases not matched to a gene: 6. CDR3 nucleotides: TGTGCCATTACTAGCGGGGGGGTCTTCAATGAGCAGTTCTTC. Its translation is CAITSGGVFNEQFF.

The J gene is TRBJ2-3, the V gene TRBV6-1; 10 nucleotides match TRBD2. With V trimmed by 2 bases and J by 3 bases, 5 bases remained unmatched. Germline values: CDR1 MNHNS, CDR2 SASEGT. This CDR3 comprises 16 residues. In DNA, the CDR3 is TGTGCCAGCAGTGAATGGCCTAGCGGGAGAACAGATACGCAGTATTTT. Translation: CASSEWPSGRTDTQYF.

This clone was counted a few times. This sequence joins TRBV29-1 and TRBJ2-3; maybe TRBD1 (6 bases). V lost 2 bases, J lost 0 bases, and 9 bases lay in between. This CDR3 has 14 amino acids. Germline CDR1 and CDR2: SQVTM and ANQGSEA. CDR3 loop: CSVERDTSTDTQYF. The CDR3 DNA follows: TGCAGCGTTGAAAGGGACACTAGCACAGATACGCAGTATTTT.

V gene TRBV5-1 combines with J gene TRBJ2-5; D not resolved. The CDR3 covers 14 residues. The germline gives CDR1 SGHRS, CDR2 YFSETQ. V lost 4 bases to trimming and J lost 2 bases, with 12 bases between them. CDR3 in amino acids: CASSKQPGQETQYF. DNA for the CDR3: TGCGCCAGCAGCAAGCAACCGGGTCAAGAGACCCAGTACTTC.

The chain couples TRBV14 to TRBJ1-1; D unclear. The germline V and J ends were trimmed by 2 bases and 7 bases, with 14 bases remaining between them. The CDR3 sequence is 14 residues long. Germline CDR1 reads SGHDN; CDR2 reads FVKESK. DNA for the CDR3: TGTGCCAGCAGCCAATGGGAGGAGCCAAATGAAGCTTTCTTT. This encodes CASSQWEEPNEAFF.

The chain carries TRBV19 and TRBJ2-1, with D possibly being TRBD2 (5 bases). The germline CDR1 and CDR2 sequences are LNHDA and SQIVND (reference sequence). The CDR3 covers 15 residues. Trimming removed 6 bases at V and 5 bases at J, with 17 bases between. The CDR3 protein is CASSEPGRTNNEQFF. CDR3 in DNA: TGTGCCAGTAGCGAACCTGGGAGAACTAACAATGAGCAGTTCTTC.

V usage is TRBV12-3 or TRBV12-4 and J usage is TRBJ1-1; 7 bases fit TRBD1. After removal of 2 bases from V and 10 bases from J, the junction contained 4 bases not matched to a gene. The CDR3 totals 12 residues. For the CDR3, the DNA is TGTGCCAGCAGTTTACATGGGACAGTAGCTTTCTTT. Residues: CASSLHGTVAFF.

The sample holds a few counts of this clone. The CDR3, as DNA: TGTGCCAGCAGCTTGATAGGAGAGATAGATACGCAGTATTTT. Its translation is CASSLIGEIDTQYF. J is TRBJ2-3 and V is TRBV5-4; unclear D gene. The CDR3 loop spans 14 amino acids. V lost 1 base to trimming and J lost 5 bases, with 11 bases between them. CDR1 is SGHNT and CDR2 is YYREEE in the germline V gene (reference sequence). Full variable domain (missing parts from reference TRBV5-4 and TRBJ2-3): ETGVTQSPTHLIKTRGQQVTLRCSSQSGHNTVSWYQQALGQGPQFIFQYYREEENGRGNFPPRFSGLQFPNYSSELNVNALELDDSALYLCASSLIGEIDTQYFGPGTRLTVL.

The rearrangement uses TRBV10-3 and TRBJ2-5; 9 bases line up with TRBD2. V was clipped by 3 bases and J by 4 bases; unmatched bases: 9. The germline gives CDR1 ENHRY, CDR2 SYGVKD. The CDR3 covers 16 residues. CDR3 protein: CAISEPSAGGPETQYF. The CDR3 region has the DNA TGTGCCATCAGTGAACCAAGTGCGGGGGGGCCAGAGACCCAGTACTTC.

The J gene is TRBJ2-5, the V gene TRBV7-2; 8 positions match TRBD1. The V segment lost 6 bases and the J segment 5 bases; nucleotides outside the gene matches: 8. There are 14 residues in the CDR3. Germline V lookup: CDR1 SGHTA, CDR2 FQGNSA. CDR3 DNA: TGTGCCAGCAGTTCGACAGGGGTGAGGGAGACCCAGTACTTC. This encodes CASSSTGVRETQYF.

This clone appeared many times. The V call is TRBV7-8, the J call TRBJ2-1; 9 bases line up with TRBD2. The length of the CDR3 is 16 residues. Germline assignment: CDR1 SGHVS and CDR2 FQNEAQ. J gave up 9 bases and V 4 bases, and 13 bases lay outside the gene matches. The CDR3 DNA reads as TGTGCCAGCAGCTCCCAAACCCTAGCGGGATTGGCTGAGCAGTTCTTC. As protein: CASSSQTLAGLAEQFF.

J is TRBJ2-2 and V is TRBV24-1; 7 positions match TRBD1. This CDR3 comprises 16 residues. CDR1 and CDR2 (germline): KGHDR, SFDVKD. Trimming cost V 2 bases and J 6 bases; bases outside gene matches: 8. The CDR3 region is CATSDSRTGWAGELFF. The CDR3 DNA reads TGTGCCACCAGTGATTCAAGGACAGGATGGGCCGGGGAGCTGTTTTTT.

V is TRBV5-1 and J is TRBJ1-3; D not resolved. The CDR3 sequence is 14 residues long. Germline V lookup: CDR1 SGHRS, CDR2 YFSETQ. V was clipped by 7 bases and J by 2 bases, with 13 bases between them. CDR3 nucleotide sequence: TGCGCCAGCGGGCTCAGAGATGCTGGAAACACCATATATTTT. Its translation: CASGLRDAGNTIYF.

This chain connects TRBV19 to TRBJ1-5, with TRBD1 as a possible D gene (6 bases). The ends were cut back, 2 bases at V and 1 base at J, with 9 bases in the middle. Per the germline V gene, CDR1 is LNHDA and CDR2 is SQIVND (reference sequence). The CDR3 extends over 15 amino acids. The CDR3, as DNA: TGTGCCAGTAGTATATGGGGGCCAAGCAATCAGCCCCAGCATTTT. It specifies CASSIWGPSNQPQHF.

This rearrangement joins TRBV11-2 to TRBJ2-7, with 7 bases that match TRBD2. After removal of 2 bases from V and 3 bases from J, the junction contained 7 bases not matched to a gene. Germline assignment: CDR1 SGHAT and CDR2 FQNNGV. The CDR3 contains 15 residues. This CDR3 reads CASSLMLAGVYEQYF. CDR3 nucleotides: TGTGCCAGCAGCTTAATGCTGGCGGGAGTCTACGAGCAGTACTTC.

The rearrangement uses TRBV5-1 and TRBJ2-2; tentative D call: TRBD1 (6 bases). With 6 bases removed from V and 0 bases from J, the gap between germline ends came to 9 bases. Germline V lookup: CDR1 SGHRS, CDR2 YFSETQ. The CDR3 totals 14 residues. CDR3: CASNQGSNTGELFF. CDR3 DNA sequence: TGCGCCAGCAACCAGGGGTCGAACACCGGGGAGCTGTTTTTT. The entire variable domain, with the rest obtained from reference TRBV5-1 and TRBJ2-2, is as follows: KAGVTQTPRYLIKTRGQQVTLSCSPISGHRSVSWYQQTPGQGLQFLFEYFSETQRNKGNFPGRFSGRQFSNSRSEMNVSTLELGDSALYLCASNQGSNTGELFFGEGSRLTVL.

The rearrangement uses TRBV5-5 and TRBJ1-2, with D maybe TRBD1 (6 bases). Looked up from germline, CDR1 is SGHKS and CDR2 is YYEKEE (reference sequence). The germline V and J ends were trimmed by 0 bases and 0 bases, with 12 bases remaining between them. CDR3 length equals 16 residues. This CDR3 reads CASSLVLGHTNYGYTF. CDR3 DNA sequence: TGTGCCAGCAGCTTGGTGTTGGGACATACTAACTATGGCTACACCTTC. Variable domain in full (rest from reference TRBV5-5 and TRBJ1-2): DAGVTQSPTHLIKTRGQQVTLRCSPISGHKSVSWYQQVLGQGPQFIFQYYEKEERGRGNFPDRFSARQFPNYSSELNVNALLLGDSALYLCASSLVLGHTNYGYTFGSGTRLTVV.

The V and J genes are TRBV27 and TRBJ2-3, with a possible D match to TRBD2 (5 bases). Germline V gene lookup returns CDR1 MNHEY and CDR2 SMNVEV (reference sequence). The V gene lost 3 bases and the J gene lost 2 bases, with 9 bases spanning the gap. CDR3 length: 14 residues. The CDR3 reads CASSFRGYTDTQYF. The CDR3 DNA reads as TGTGCCAGCAGTTTCCGGGGTTACACAGATACGCAGTATTTT.

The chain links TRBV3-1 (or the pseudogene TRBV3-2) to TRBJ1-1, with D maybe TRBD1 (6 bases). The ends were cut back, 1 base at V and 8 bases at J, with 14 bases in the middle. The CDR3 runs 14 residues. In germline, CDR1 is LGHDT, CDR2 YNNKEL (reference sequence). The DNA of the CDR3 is TGTGCCAGCAGCCAAGTTTCAGGGGACTACGAAGCTTTCTTT. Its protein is CASSQVSGDYEAFF.